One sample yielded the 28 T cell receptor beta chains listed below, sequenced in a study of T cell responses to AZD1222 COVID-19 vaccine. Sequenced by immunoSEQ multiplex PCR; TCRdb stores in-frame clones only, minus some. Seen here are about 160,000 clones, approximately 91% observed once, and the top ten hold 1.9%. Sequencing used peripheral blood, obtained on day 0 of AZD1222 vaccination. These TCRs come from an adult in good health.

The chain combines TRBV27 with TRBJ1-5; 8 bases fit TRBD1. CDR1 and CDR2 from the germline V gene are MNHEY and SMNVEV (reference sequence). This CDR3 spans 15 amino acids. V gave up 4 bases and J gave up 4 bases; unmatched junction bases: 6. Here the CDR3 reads CASSYEQGDNQPQHF. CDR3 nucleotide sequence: TGTGCCAGCAGTTATGAACAGGGGGATAATCAGCCCCAGCATTTT.

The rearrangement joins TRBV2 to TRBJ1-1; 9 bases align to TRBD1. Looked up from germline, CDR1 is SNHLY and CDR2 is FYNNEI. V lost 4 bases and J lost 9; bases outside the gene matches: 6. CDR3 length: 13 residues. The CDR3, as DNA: TGTGCCAGCAGTGGCGGGGGGACAGGGAAAGCTTTCTTT. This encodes CASSGGGTGKAFF.

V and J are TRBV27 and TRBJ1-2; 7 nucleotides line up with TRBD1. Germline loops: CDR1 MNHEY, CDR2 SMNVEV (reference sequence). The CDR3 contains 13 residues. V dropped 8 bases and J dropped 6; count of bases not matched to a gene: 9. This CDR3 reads CASSKQGNDGYTF. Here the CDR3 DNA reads TGTGCCAGCTCGAAACAGGGGAATGATGGCTACACCTTC.

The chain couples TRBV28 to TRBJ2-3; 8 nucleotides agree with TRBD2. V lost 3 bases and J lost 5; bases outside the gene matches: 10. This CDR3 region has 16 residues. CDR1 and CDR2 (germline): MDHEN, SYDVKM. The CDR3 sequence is CASSLGWAGGLDTQYF. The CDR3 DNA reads TGTGCCAGCAGTTTGGGGTGGGCGGGGGGTTTAGATACGCAGTATTTT.

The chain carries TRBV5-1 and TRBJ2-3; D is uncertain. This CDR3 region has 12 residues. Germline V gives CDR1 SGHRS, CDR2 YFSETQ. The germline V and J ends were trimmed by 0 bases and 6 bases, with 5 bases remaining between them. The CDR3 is CASSLAWDTQYF. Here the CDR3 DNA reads TGCGCCAGCAGCTTGGCGTGGGATACGCAGTATTTT. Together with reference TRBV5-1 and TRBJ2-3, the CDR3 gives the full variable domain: KAGVTQTPRYLIKTRGQQVTLSCSPISGHRSVSWYQQTPGQGLQFLFEYFSETQRNKGNFPGRFSGRQFSNSRSEMNVSTLELGDSALYLCASSLAWDTQYFGPGTRLTVL.

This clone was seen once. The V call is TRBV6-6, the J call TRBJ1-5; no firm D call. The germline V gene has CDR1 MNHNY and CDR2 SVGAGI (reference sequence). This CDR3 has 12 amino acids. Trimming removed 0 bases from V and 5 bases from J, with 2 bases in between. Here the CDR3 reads CASSYSDQPQHF. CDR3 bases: TGTGCCAGCAGTTACTCGGATCAGCCCCAGCATTTT.

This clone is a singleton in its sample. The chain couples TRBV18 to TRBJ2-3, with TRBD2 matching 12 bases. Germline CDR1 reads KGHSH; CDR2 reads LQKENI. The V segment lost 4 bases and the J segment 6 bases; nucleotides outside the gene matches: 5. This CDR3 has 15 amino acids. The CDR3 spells CASSLGGLAGDTQYF. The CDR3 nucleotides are TGTGCCAGCTCACTCGGGGGACTAGCGGGCGATACGCAGTATTTT.

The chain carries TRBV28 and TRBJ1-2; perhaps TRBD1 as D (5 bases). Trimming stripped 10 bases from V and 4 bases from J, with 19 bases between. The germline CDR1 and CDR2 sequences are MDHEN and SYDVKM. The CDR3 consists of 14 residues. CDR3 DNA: TGTGCCACGACCGGGGGGACTGCTTTCTATGGCTACACCTTC. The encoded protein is CATTGGTAFYGYTF.

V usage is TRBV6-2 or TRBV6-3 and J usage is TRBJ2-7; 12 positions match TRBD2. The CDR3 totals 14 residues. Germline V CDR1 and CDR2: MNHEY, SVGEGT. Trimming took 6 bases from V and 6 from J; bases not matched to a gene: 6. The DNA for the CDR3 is TGTGCCAGCAGCAGACTAGCGGGAGAATTCGAGCAGTACTTC. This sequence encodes CASSRLAGEFEQYF.

The CDR3 nucleotides read TGTGCCAGCAGCTTATTGGTCGAAGGCCTCCCCGGGGAGCTGTTTTTT. It encodes CASSLLVEGLPGELFF. J is TRBJ2-2 and V is TRBV7-6; D gene unclear. Germline lookup yields CDR1 SGHVS and CDR2 FNYEAQ. The CDR3 loop spans 16 amino acids. V lost 2 bases and J lost 6, with 16 bases in between.

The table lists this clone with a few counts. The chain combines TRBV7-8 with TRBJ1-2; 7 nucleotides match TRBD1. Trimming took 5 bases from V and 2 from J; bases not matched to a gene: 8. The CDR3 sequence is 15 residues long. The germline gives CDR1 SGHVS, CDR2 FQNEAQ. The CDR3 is CASSVYRGPNYGYTF. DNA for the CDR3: TGTGCCAGCAGCGTATACAGGGGTCCGAACTATGGCTACACCTTC.

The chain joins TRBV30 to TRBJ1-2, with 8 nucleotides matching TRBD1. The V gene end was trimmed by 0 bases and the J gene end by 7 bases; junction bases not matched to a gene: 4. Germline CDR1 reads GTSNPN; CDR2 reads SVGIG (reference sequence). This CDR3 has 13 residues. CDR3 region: CAWSVQGAGGYTF. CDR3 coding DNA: TGTGCCTGGAGTGTCCAGGGGGCAGGTGGCTACACCTTC.

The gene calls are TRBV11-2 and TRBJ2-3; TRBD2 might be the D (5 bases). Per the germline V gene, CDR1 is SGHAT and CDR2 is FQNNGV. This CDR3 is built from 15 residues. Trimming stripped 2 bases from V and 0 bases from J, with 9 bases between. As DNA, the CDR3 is TGTGCCAGCAGCTTAATCGGGGATAGCACAGATACGCAGTATTTT. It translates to CASSLIGDSTDTQYF.

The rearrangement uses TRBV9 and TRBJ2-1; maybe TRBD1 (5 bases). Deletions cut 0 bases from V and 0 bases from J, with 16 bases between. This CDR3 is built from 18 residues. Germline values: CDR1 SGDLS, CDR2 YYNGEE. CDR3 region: CASSVGGSRQPSYNEQFF. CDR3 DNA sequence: TGTGCCAGCAGCGTAGGGGGCAGCCGACAACCCTCCTACAATGAGCAGTTCTTC.

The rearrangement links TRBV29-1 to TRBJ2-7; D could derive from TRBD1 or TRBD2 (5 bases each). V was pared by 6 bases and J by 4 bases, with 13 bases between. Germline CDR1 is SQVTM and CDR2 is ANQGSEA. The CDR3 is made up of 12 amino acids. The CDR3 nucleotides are TGCAGCGTCCGGTGGGGGTCGTACGAGCAGTACTTC. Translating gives CSVRWGSYEQYF.

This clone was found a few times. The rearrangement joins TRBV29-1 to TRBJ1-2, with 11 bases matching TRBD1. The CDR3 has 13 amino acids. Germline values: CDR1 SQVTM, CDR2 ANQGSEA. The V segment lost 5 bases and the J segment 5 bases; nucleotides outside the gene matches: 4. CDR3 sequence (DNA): TGCAGCGTTTCGGACAGGGGGCTGTATGGCTACACCTTC. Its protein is CSVSDRGLYGYTF.

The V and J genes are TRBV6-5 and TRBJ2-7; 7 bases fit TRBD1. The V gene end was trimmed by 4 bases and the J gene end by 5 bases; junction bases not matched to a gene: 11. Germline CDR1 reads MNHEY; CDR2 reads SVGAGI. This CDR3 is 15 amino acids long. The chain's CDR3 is CASSSGRGRRNEQYF. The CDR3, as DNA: TGTGCCAGCAGTTCGGGTAGGGGGCGCCGAAACGAGCAGTACTTC.

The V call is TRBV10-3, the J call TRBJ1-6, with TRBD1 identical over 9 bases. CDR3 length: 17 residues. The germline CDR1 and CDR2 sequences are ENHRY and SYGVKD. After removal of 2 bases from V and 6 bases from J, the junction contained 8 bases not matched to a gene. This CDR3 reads CAISEPGSGQGNSPLHF. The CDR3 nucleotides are TGTGCCATCAGTGAGCCAGGATCGGGACAGGGTAATTCACCCCTCCACTTT.

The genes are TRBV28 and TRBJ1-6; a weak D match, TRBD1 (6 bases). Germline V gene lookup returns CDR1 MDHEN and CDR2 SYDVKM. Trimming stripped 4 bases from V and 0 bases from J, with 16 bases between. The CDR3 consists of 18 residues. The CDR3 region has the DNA TGTGCCAGCAGTTCCCCGTGGACAGAGAGCTCCTATAATTCACCCCTCCACTTT. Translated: CASSSPWTESSYNSPLHF.

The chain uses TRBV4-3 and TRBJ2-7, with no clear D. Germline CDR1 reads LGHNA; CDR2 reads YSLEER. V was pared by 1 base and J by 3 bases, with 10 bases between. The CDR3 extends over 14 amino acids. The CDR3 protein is CASSQALSLYEQYF. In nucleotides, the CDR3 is TGCGCCAGCAGCCAAGCGTTGAGCCTCTACGAGCAGTACTTC.

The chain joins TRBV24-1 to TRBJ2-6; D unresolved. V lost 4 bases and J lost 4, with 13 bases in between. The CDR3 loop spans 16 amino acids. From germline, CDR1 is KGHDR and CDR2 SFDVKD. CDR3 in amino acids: CATSEPAAGGANVLTF. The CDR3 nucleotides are TGTGCCACCAGTGAACCTGCCGCCGGGGGGGCCAACGTCCTGACTTTC.

CDR3 protein: CASSRGGSGEKLFF. In DNA form, the CDR3 reads TGTGCCAGCAGCCGTGGAGGGAGCGGTGAAAAACTGTTTTTT. The chain links TRBV4-2 to TRBJ1-4; D not certain. Germline V CDR1 and CDR2: LGHNA, YNFKEQ. The germline V and J ends were trimmed by 4 bases and 7 bases, with 13 bases remaining between them. This CDR3 contains 14 residues.

CDR3 sequence: CASSQAKGGNEKLFF. DNA for the CDR3: TGTGCCAGCAGCCAAGCAAAGGGGGGTAACGAAAAACTGTTTTTT. The V gene is TRBV14, the J gene TRBJ1-4; D perhaps matches TRBD1 (6 bases). This CDR3 region has 15 residues. Per germline, CDR1 SGHDN and CDR2 FVKESK. Trimming shortened V by 1 base and J by 8 bases, and 14 bases separated the two germline ends.

CDR3 sequence (DNA): TGTGCCAGCAGTGCCAATCCGGGACAGGGGGCCGGTGGCTACACCTTC. Protein: CASSANPGQGAGGYTF. V and J are TRBV27 and TRBJ1-2; 12 bases agree with TRBD1. Germline CDR1 is MNHEY and CDR2 is SMNVEV (reference sequence). The CDR3 sequence is 16 residues long. J gave up 7 bases and V 5 bases, and 11 bases lay outside the gene matches.

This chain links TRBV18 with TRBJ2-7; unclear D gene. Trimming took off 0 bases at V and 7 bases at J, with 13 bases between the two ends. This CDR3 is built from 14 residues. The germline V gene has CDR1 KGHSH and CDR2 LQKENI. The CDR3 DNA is TGTGCCAGCTCACCACCGTACGGTTTAGTGGAGCAGTACTTC. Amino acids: CASSPPYGLVEQYF.

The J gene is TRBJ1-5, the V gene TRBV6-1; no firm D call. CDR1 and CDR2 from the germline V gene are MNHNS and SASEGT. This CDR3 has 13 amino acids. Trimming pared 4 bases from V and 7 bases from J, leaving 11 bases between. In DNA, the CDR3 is TGTGCCAGCAGTGTATACAGAGGACAGCCCCAGCATTTT. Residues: CASSVYRGQPQHF.

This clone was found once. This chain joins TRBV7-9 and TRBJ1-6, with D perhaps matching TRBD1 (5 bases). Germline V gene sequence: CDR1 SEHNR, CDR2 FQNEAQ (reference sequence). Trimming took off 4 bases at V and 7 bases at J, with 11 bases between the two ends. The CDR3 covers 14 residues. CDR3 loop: CASSSGQINSPLHF. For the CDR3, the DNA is TGTGCCAGCAGCTCTGGACAAATAAATTCACCCCTCCACTTT.

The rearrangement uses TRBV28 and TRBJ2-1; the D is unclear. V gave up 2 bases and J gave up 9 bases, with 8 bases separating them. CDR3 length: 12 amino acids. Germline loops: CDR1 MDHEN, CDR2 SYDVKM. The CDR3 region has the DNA TGTGCCAGCAGTTTAGGCCATCTTGAGCAGTTCTTC. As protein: CASSLGHLEQFF.